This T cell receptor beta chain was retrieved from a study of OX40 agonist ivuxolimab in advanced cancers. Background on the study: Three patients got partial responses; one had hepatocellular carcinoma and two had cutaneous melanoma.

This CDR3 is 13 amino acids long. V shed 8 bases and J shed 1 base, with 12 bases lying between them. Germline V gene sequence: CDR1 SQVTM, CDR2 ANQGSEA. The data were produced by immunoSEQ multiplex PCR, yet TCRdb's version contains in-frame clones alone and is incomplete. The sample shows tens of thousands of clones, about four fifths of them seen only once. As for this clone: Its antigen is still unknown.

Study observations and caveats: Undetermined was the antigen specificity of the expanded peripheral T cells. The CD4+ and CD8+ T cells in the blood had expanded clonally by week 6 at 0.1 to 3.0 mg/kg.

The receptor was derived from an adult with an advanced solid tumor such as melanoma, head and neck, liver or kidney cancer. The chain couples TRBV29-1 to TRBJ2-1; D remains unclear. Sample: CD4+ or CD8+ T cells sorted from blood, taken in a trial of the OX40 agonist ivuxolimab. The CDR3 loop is CSTPVVSYNEQFF. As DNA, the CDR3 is TGCAGCACCCCTGTAGTGTCCTACAATGAGCAGTTCTTC.